The present entry profiles one TCR beta chain with its context. This sample stems from a study of blood T cell repertoires in COVID-19. Study background: Acute and convalescent COVID-19 specimens originated in the United States, Italy and Spain.

As handled by the study authors: The authors estimated nucleated cell counts from reference gene primer amplification. Using immunoSEQ multiplex PCR, the repertoire was profiled, and TCRdb retains in-frame clones only, with some absent. The DNA was the basis for D and trimming; V, J and clone size are from that table. This sample has approximately 270,000 clones, with about 85% found just once. Trimming removed 4 bases at V and 6 bases at J, with 9 bases between. The CDR3 contains 11 residues. Germline CDR1 GTSNPN, CDR2 SVGIG (reference sequence). The sample consisted of peripheral blood. This chain links TRBV30 with TRBJ1-1; no definite D call. The sequence came from a human donor with COVID-19, enrolled during active disease. The donor label of this sample is uncertain. As DNA, the CDR3 is TGTGCCTGGAACCGGGGAGCTGAAGCTTTCTTT. Translated: CAWNRGAEAFF. Full variable domain (rest looked up from reference TRBV30 and TRBJ1-1): SQTIHQWPATLVQPVGSPLSLECTVEGTSNPNLYWYRQAAGRGLQLLFYSVGIGQISSEVPQNLSASRPQDRQFILSSKKLLLSDSGFYLCAWNRGAEAFFGQGTRLTVV.